The TCR beta chain under discussion was sequenced for a study of spatial heterogeneity in lung cancer. Study background: More than 8.5 raw reads, on average, carried each unique TCR and UMI combination.

CDR3 length equals 13 residues. Germline lookup yields CDR1 LNHDA and CDR2 SQIVND (reference sequence). The V gene lost 7 bases and the J gene lost 7 bases, with 14 bases spanning the gap. Time point given: sample taken at primary tumor resection. The sequenced material consisted of unsorted whole RNA from tumor, nontumor lung or frozen PBMC. This clonotype was recorded at least ten times. All TCR cDNA molecules were individually tagged with a unique molecular identifier. TCRdb reprocessed the 5' RACE reads via MiXCR and lists one record per CDR3 protein. Of 50,000 to 75,000 distinct CDR3 sequences in the sample, 6.3% were seen once.

This material consisted of PBMCs, taken at surgery. The source is a female donor with early-stage non-small cell lung cancer. The chain couples TRBV19 to TRBJ2-1; D is unclear. The CDR3 DNA follows: TGTGCCAGTAAAGACTTAGCTAGGAATGAGCAGTTCTTC. It translates to CASKDLARNEQFF.